This T cell receptor (beta chain) originates from a study of metastatic and nonmetastatic thyroid tumors (TCRdb year 2020). Study-level background: The researchers compared repertoires between peripheral blood samples and tumor or nodule tissue samples from patients with malignant or benign thyroid disease.

No treatment had been received by any patient before thyroid surgery. Using T-cell receptor beta sequencing, the researchers looked back retrospectively at clinical samples from patients, gathered between about 2012 and 2018. Worth noting for this clone: What this receptor recognizes is not known. No qualities accompany the bases; no much larger clone lies one base away.

The V and J ends are trimmed by 4 bases and 0 bases, leaving 14 bases between them. The CDR3 runs 16 residues from the cysteine to the phenylalanine. Solely the CDR3 DNA is kept, with 48 bases framed from the first base. Via the germline V gene (reference sequence), CDR1 is LNHDA and CDR2 SQIVND. Study-wide findings and limitations: In both blood and tumor samples, malignant tumors were reported to have significantly higher TCR beta diversity than benign nodules.

Libraries came from PCR. The instrument given in TCRdb is Illumina HiSeq 4000. High-throughput sequencing was used to profile the CDR3 region of the TCR beta-chain in every patient. As for how the authors treated the data: The researchers built a classifier to tell apart papillary thyroid cancer patients with distant metastasis, based on CDR3 differences among clinicopathological groups. Repertoire diversity was assessed with the Shannon index, and tumor-blood repertoire similarity with the Morisita-Horn index. Clones were called with MiXCR by TCRdb after fastp trimmed the public reads at Q25, and only in-frame beta chains were retained. The V and J calls were determined by TCRdb, not by the authors. In all, the sample holds about 46,000 clones, and approximately 26% of those were seen once. The top ten hold roughly 3% of the sample.

The TCR originated in a male donor with papillary thyroid cancer or a benign thyroid nodule (not recorded which). Some clones in this sample may be carry-over from other donors' samples. The rearranged chain carries TRBV19 and TRBJ2-3; the D gene cannot be resolved reliably. Input material: blood. The CDR3 in this case is CASSSPTGSSTDTQYF. Read as DNA, the sequence is TGTGCCAGTAGTAGCCCGACGGGTTCTAGCACAGATACGCAGTATTTT.